One sample yielded the 4 T cell receptor beta chains listed below, sequenced in a study of T cell repertoires in cytomegalovirus infection. For these TCRs, the target antigens are not known. From the reads, TCRdb called clonotypes with MiXCR, one entry per CDR3 protein. Of roughly 990,000 distinct CDR3 sequences in the sample, approximately 33% were seen once. Sample: cultured CD8+ T cells from PBMCs, taken from culture after CMV antigen stimulation. The origin of the receptors is a human donor in good health (CMV status not recorded). Some clones in this sample may be carry-over from other donors' samples.

This clonotype has at least ten counts. The chain recombines TRBV7-9 with TRBJ1-4; a weak D match, TRBD1 (6 bases). The V gene's germline CDR1 is SEHNR and CDR2 FQNEAQ (reference sequence). CDR3 size: 14 residues. V shed 2 bases and J shed 8 bases, with 12 bases lying between them. CDR3 region: CASSLQQGGEKLFF. CDR3 bases: TGTGCCAGCAGCTTACAACAGGGAGGCGAAAAACTGTTTTTT.

This clonotype showed up many times. The chain couples TRBV6-2 or TRBV6-3 to TRBJ2-1; D is perhaps TRBD1 (6 bases). The germline CDR1 and CDR2 sequences are MNHEY and SVGEGT. The CDR3 covers 12 residues. V shed 8 bases and J shed 8 bases, with 13 bases lying between them. CDR3 protein: CASGYRAHEQFF. CDR3 bases: TGTGCCAGCGGCTACAGGGCCCATGAGCAGTTCTTC.

The chain combines TRBV9 with TRBJ2-3, with 10 bases identical to TRBD1. The CDR3 contains 17 residues. Trimming cost V 4 bases and J 1 base; bases outside gene matches: 9. The V gene's germline CDR1 is SGDLS and CDR2 YYNGEE. Written as DNA, the CDR3 is TGTGCCAGCAGCTTCGGACTGACAGGGGGCGGCACAGATACGCAGTATTTT. This codes for CASSFGLTGGGTDTQYF.

The chain combines TRBV7-2 with TRBJ1-1, with a weak D call TRBD1 (5 bases). V shed 3 bases and J shed 7 bases, with 18 bases lying between them. Germline V gene sequence: CDR1 SGHTA, CDR2 FQGNSA. This CDR3 has 15 amino acids. The CDR3 sequence: CASSFKAGILGEAFF. In nucleotides, the CDR3 is TGTGCCAGCAGCTTCAAGGCAGGGATTTTGGGTGAAGCTTTCTTT.